The 14 T cell receptor beta chains reported below all come from one sample, sequenced in a study of OX40 agonist ivuxolimab in advanced cancers. Generated by immunoSEQ multiplex PCR, the TCRdb table keeps only in-frame clones and is missing some. The sample consists of tens of thousands of clones, more than 85% of them appearing once. Material: CD4+ or CD8+ T cells sorted from blood, obtained in a trial of the OX40 agonist ivuxolimab. These TCRs come from an adult with an advanced solid tumor such as melanoma, head and neck, liver or kidney cancer.

The rearrangement joins TRBV27 to TRBJ2-3; D possibly corresponds to TRBD1 (5 bases). This CDR3 region has 16 residues. V lost 7 bases and J lost 0, with 17 bases in between. Germline loops: CDR1 MNHEY, CDR2 SMNVEV (reference sequence). The CDR3 region has the DNA TGTGCCAGCACCCTGACAGCAGGGTTTAGCACAGATACGCAGTATTTT. Its translation is CASTLTAGFSTDTQYF.

This rearrangement joins TRBV27 to TRBJ1-2; 7 nucleotides align to TRBD1. CDR3 length equals 13 residues. Looked up from germline, CDR1 is MNHEY and CDR2 is SMNVEV (reference sequence). The ends lost 7 bases at V and 8 bases at J; junction bases unmatched: 10. The CDR3 nucleotides read TGTGCCAGCACCTCATCGACAGGGAGAGGCTACACCTTC. It is translated as CASTSSTGRGYTF.

The V call is TRBV5-6, the J call TRBJ1-4, with D maybe TRBD1 (5 bases). Germline CDR1 is SGHDT and CDR2 is YYEEEE. V gave up 2 bases and J gave up 4 bases, with 12 bases separating them. The CDR3 spans 15 residues. The CDR3 reads CASSLLPGGNEKLFF. CDR3 DNA: TGTGCCAGCAGCTTATTGCCCGGGGGTAATGAAAAACTGTTTTTT.

This chain uses TRBV15 with TRBJ2-1; no clear D gene. Germline CDR1 reads LNHNV; CDR2 reads YYDKDF (reference sequence). This CDR3 comprises 16 residues. The V end lost 3 bases, the J end lost 4 bases, and 16 bases lay between the germline ends. CDR3 DNA sequence: TGTGCCACCAGCAGCCTTCAAGCGCGGCAATACAATGAGCAGTTCTTC. Protein sequence: CATSSLQARQYNEQFF. The whole variable domain, filled in from reference TRBV15 and TRBJ2-1, reads DAMVIQNPRYQVTQFGKPVTLSCSQTLNHNVMYWYQQKSSQAPKLLFHYYDKDFNNEADTPDNFQSRRPNTSFCFLDIRSPGLGDTAMYLCATSSLQARQYNEQFFGPGTRLTVL.

The rearrangement links TRBV9 to TRBJ2-5; no firm D call. Germline CDR1 SGDLS, CDR2 YYNGEE. The CDR3 totals 13 residues. The V end lost 3 bases, the J end lost 5 bases, and 11 bases lay between the germline ends. CDR3 nucleotides: TGTGCCAGCAGCGGCGTCCTAAAGGAGACCCAGTACTTC. Its protein is CASSGVLKETQYF. The whole variable domain, remainder taken from reference TRBV9 and TRBJ2-5, is DSGVTQTPKHLITATGQRVTLRCSPRSGDLSVYWYQQSLDQGLQFLIQYYNGEERAKGNILERFSAQQFPDLHSELNLSSLELGDSALYFCASSGVLKETQYFGPGTRLLVL.

CDR3 sequence: CASSPSDTVRIWDGESGANVLTF. The CDR3 DNA reads as TGTGCCAGCAGCCCGTCGGACACGGTGCGTATCTGGGACGGAGAGTCTGGGGCCAACGTCCTGACTTTC. The V and J genes are TRBV28 and TRBJ2-6, with D perhaps being TRBD1 or TRBD2 (5 bases each). Looked up from germline, CDR1 is MDHEN and CDR2 is SYDVKM. V lost 6 bases, J lost 1 base, and 34 bases lay in between. The CDR3 covers 23 residues.

The CDR3 reads CASSLAYDRDNEQFF. The CDR3 coding sequence is TGTGCCAGCAGTTTAGCATACGACAGGGACAATGAGCAGTTCTTC. The genes are TRBV28 and TRBJ2-1, with 7 bases matching TRBD1. CDR1 MDHEN and CDR2 SYDVKM come from the germline V gene. With 2 bases clipped from V and 5 bases from J, the junction kept 6 bases outside the gene matches. The CDR3 totals 15 residues.

The genes are TRBV14 and TRBJ2-7, with 8 bases aligning to TRBD2. The CDR3 has 18 amino acids. Germline V gene data show CDR1 as SGHDN and CDR2 as FVKESK. V lost 0 bases, J lost 2 bases, and 12 bases stayed unmatched. Here the CDR3 reads CASSQDPGAGGWTYEQYF. CDR3 coding DNA: TGTGCCAGCAGCCAAGACCCGGGGGCGGGAGGTTGGACCTACGAGCAGTACTTC.

The chain has TRBV6-5 and TRBJ2-7, with TRBD2 as a possible D gene (5 bases). The germline CDR1 and CDR2 sequences are MNHEY and SVGAGI. V was cut by 6 bases and J by 0 bases, with 15 bases left in between. CDR3 length: 15 amino acids. CDR3 in amino acids: CASSLALGSSYEQYF. The CDR3 region has the DNA TGTGCCAGCAGCCTAGCATTGGGAAGCTCCTACGAGCAGTACTTC.

V and J are TRBV19 and TRBJ2-5; tentative D call: TRBD2 (6 bases). The CDR3 consists of 17 residues. V lost 2 bases and J lost 0, with 16 bases in between. CDR1 LNHDA and CDR2 SQIVND come from the germline V gene (reference sequence). DNA for the CDR3: TGTGCCAGTAGTATACCTTCCGGGGGAGTGTACCAAGAGACCCAGTACTTC. This encodes CASSIPSGGVYQETQYF.

The chain combines TRBV4-3 with TRBJ2-1, with 9 bases fitting TRBD2. V trimming: 0 bases; J trimming: 7 bases; junction bases outside the gene matches: 7. CDR1 is LGHNA and CDR2 is YSLEER in the germline V gene. The CDR3 spans 16 residues. Here the CDR3 reads CASSQDGLAGTNEQFF. The CDR3 DNA follows: TGCGCCAGCAGCCAAGATGGGCTAGCGGGGACGAATGAGCAGTTCTTC.

This sequence joins TRBV7-8 and TRBJ2-1, with D perhaps matching TRBD1 (5 bases). With 1 base removed from V and 10 bases from J, the gap between germline ends came to 11 bases. The V gene's germline CDR1 is SGHVS and CDR2 FQNEAQ. The CDR3 covers 13 residues. CDR3 bases: TGTGCCAGCAGCTTAGGTCCGAGGACAGAGCAGTTCTTC. Its protein product is CASSLGPRTEQFF.

This clone was recorded only once. The chain carries TRBV4-3 and TRBJ2-7; tentatively, D is TRBD2 (5 bases). Germline loops: CDR1 LGHNA, CDR2 YSLEER. The V and J ends lost 1 base and 2 bases respectively, with 12 bases between them. The CDR3 is 15 amino acids. The DNA for the CDR3 is TGCGCCAGCAGCCAAGGCCGGATCGGGACCTACGAGCAGTACTTC. Protein sequence: CASSQGRIGTYEQYF.

The rearrangement uses TRBV5-6 and TRBJ2-1; D is perhaps TRBD1 (6 bases). Germline CDR1 reads SGHDT; CDR2 reads YYEEEE. The germline V and J ends were trimmed by 5 bases and 6 bases, with 12 bases remaining between them. The length of the CDR3 is 13 residues. CDR3 in DNA: TGTGCCAGCAGGGACGGGACACCCAATGAGCAGTTCTTC. Residues: CASRDGTPNEQFF.